This TCR beta chain emerged from a study of blood T cell repertoires in COVID-19. Across the whole study: Specimens from acute and convalescent COVID-19 originated in the United States, Italy and Spain. The analysed material was cDNA or gDNA that came from T cells, B-cell-depleted T cells, or PBMCs.

The CDR3 covers 17 residues. Germline loops: CDR1 SGHAT, CDR2 FQNNGV. J was trimmed by 4 bases and V by 0 bases; bases with no gene match: 7. Authors' methods: Scientists estimated how many nucleated cells there were by amplifying reference gene primers. Clones were read by immunoSEQ multiplex PCR, and TCRdb kept only the in-frame ones, dropping some. D and trimming come from the DNA, and the V and J calls and clone size come from that table. The sample shows 110,000 to 150,000 clones, approximately 91% of them seen only once. Sequenced: peripheral blood. The clonotype originates from a man aged 45-65 years with active or convalescent COVID-19. This sequence joins TRBV11-2 and TRBJ2-5; the match to TRBD2 covers 11 bases. This CDR3 reads CASSLDGVAGGRETQYF. CDR3 sequence (DNA): TGTGCCAGCAGCTTAGATGGGGTAGCGGGAGGGAGAGAGACCCAGTACTTC.